The entry that follows covers one TCR beta chain sequence. The data were produced by immunoSEQ multiplex PCR, yet TCRdb's version contains in-frame clones alone and is incomplete. The sample has tens of thousands of clones; 75% to 90% are singletons. This CDR3 spans 16 amino acids. V was pared by 3 bases and J by 3 bases, with 8 bases of the junction left unmatched. The V gene's germline CDR1 is KGHSH and CDR2 LQKENI. These data come from a study of blood T cell repertoires in COVID-19. This sequence originates from a male donor with acute or convalescent COVID-19. The sequenced material came from peripheral blood. This rearrangement joins TRBV18 to TRBJ2-7; 10 bases line up with TRBD2. CDR3 sequence reads: CASSPNPLAGHYEQYF. CDR3 nucleotides: TGTGCCAGCTCACCGAACCCACTAGCGGGGCACTACGAGCAGTACTTC. The variable domain in full, completed from reference TRBV18 and TRBJ2-7, reads NAGVMQNPRHLVRRRGQEARLRCSPMKGHSHVYWYRQLPEEGLKFMVYLQKENIIDESGMPKERFSAEFPKEGPSILRIQQVVRGDSAAYFCASSPNPLAGHYEQYFGPGTRLTVT.